Listed below are T cell receptor beta chains from one sample, sequenced in a study of a mutant IDH1 vaccine in newly diagnosed glioma. These receptors are not linked to any known antigen. The repertoire was sequenced with immunoSEQ multiplex PCR; TCRdb's copy has only in-frame clones and lacks some. The repertoire consists of about 35,000 clones, with over 70% occurring once and the leading ten covering approximately 15%. The input for sequencing was peripheral blood mononuclear cells (PBMCs), taken from a glioma patient whose treatment included an IDH1 peptide vaccine. These receptors all stem from a woman in her thirties with glioma. Some clones in this sample may be carry-over from other donors' samples. Each CDR3 is given with its conserved first and last residue. Each record gives: V gene, J gene, D gene, clone size, CDR3 DNA, CDR3 protein. The D gene is left open where the match is weak. The size entry is marked missing in some rows and otherwise reads once, few, many or a size class.

TRBV15	TRBJ2-2	.	.	TGTGCCACCAGCAGAGGGATAGGGACATCCGGGGAGCTGTTTTTT	CATSRGIGTSGELFF
TRBV11-2	TRBJ2-7	.	.	TGTGCCAGCAGCTTAGCCCCCACCTACGAGCAGTACTTC	CASSLAPTYEQYF
TRBV19	TRBJ2-1	TRBD2	.	TGTGCCAGTAGTATAGGGCTAGCGGTCTACAATGAGCAGTTCTTC	CASSIGLAVYNEQFF
TRBV4-1	TRBJ2-7	TRBD2	.	TGCGCCAGCAGCCTAACTAGCGGGAGAGTTCACGAGCAGTACTTC	CASSLTSGRVHEQYF
TRBV5-6	TRBJ2-2	.	.	TGTGCCAGCAGCTTGGGGGGCACCGGGGAGCTGTTTTTT	CASSLGGTGELFF
TRBV21-1	TRBJ1-1	.	.	TGTGCCAGCATCTTACAGGGGGCGGCTGAAGCTTTCTTT	CASILQGAAEAFF
TRBV5-1	TRBJ1-1	.	.	TGCGCCAGCAGCTCCCAAGGGGGCACTGAAGCTTTCTTT	CASSSQGGTEAFF
TRBV28	TRBJ2-7	TRBD1	.	TGTGCCAGCAGTTCGCCCGGGACAGGGATCTACGAGCAGTACTTC	CASSSPGTGIYEQYF
TRBV2	TRBJ2-7	.	.	TGTGCCAGCAGACAGCAAAATGGGGTCCACGAGCAGTACTTC	CASRQQNGVHEQYF
TRBV9	TRBJ2-3	TRBD2	.	TGTGCCAGCAGCCCCCGGGAGGGGGCAGATACGCAGTATTTT	CASSPREGADTQYF
TRBV10-1	TRBJ2-3	.	.	TGCGCCAGCAGTGAGTCGGGGGAGGGGGCATCGGATACGCAGTATTTT	CASSESGEGASDTQYF
TRBV28	TRBJ2-2	.	.	TGTGCCAGCAGCACCCCTACGGGGGAGCTGTTTTTT	CASSTPTGELFF
TRBV2	TRBJ2-7	TRBD1	.	TGTGCCAGCAGTTGGGGGACAGCCTACGAGCAGTATTTC	CASSWGTAYEQYF
TRBV7-9	TRBJ2-7	TRBD1	.	TGTGCCAGCAACTCGGACAGGGTCTACGAGCAGTACTTC	CASNSDRVYEQYF
TRBV30	TRBJ1-1	TRBD1	few	TGTGCCTGGAGTCCAGGGACAGGGAACACTGAAGCTTTCTTT	CAWSPGTGNTEAFF
TRBV30	TRBJ2-1	.	.	TGTGCCTGGGTGAGGGGGGGTTCCTACAATGAGCAGTTCTTC	CAWVRGGSYNEQFF
TRBV5-8	TRBJ2-2	.	.	TGTGCCAGCAGCTTAGGAGGGAACGCCGGGGAGCTGTTTTTT	CASSLGGNAGELFF
TRBV2	TRBJ1-1	TRBD1	.	TGTGCCAGCAGTGAAACAGGGGGCTACACTGAAGCTTTCTTT	CASSETGGYTEAFF
TRBV11-2	TRBJ2-7	.	.	TGTGCCAGCAGCTCCCTTCGTGGGGGCGCCGAGCAGTACTTC	CASSSLRGGAEQYF
TRBV19	TRBJ1-1	.	.	TGTGCCAGTAGTGAATTCTTGAACACTGAAGCTTTCTTT	CASSEFLNTEAFF
TRBV28	TRBJ2-7	TRBD2	.	TGTGCCAGCAGTTTTTTAGGTGCTAGCGGGGCCTACGAGCAGTACTTC	CASSFLGASGAYEQYF
TRBV7-2	TRBJ1-5	.	.	TGTGCCAGCAGCTTAGGGGTCTTCAGCAATCAGCCCCAGCATTTT	CASSLGVFSNQPQHF
TRBV5-1	TRBJ2-7	.	.	TGCGCCAGCAGCTTGAGTGGCGGCAGCTCCTACGAGCAGTACTTC	CASSLSGGSSYEQYF